These 17 T cell receptor beta chains were sequenced from one sample in a study of T-cell memory formation after mild COVID-19. TCRdb re-analysed the 5' RACE reads in MiXCR, keeping a single row per CDR3 protein. The sample gives 280,000 or so distinct CDR3 sequences, roughly 8% of which show up once; 22% is in the top ten. The material sequenced was PBMCs or a T cell subset sorted from them (not recorded which). The receptors come from a man in his late teens or twenties who had mild COVID-19 (a few samples of this study predate the infection). Cell type and time point are not known.

Only a few counts were recorded for this clonotype. J is TRBJ2-7 and V is TRBV6-6, with a tentative D call TRBD2 (7 bases). The CDR3 runs to 14 residues. Germline V gives CDR1 MNHNY, CDR2 SVGAGI (reference sequence). V lost 7 bases and J 6 bases, leaving 19 bases between the germline ends. CDR3: CASIPTAGAGEQYF. The CDR3 coding sequence is TGTGCCAGCATTCCCACCGCGGGGGCGGGCGAGCAGTACTTC.

This chain connects TRBV6-5 to TRBJ2-1, with 12 nucleotides matching TRBD2. Germline V gives CDR1 MNHEY, CDR2 SVGAGI. The CDR3 is 15 residues long. Trimming cost V 7 bases and J 4 bases; bases outside gene matches: 5. The CDR3 DNA follows: TGTGCCAGCATCCCGACTAGCGGGGGATACAATGAGCAGTTCTTC. Residues: CASIPTSGGYNEQFF.

This clonotype was counted between two and nine times. Here the CDR3 reads CASSWYRSSTDTQYF. DNA for the CDR3: TGTGCCAGCAGCTGGTACAGGTCTAGCACAGATACGCAGTATTTT. J is TRBJ2-3 and V is TRBV7-6; weak D call: TRBD1 (5 bases). Germline values: CDR1 SGHVS, CDR2 FNYEAQ. The CDR3 sequence is 15 residues long. V was cut by 4 bases and J by 0 bases, with 11 bases left in between.

This clonotype was seen many times. The gene calls are TRBV7-2 and TRBJ1-1; D is possibly TRBD1 (5 bases). The ends were cut back, 5 bases at V and 0 bases at J, with 16 bases in the middle. The length of the CDR3 is 16 residues. CDR1 and CDR2 from the germline V gene are SGHTA and FQGNSA. The DNA of the CDR3 is TGTGCCAGCAGCCGAAGAGGGCAGGGAATGAACACTGAAGCTTTCTTT. Amino acid sequence: CASSRRGQGMNTEAFF.

This clonotype occurred a few times. This chain uses TRBV5-4 with TRBJ2-2; no firm D call. This CDR3 is built from 15 residues. Per the germline V gene, CDR1 is SGHNT and CDR2 is YYREEE (reference sequence). V lost 4 bases and J 4 bases, leaving 14 bases between the germline ends. CDR3 protein: CASSLSAMVTGELFF. In nucleotides, the CDR3 is TGTGCCAGCAGCCTAAGCGCGATGGTCACCGGGGAGCTGTTTTTT.

The V gene is TRBV6-2 or TRBV6-3, the J gene TRBJ1-1, with D hard to call. CDR3 length: 14 residues. V was shortened by 2 bases and J by 4 bases, with 11 bases between the two germline ends. The germline V gene encodes CDR1 MNHEY and CDR2 SVGEGT. CDR3 region: CASSYAHFGTEAFF. The CDR3 DNA reads as TGTGCCAGCAGTTACGCCCACTTCGGCACTGAAGCTTTCTTT.

This clonotype was picked up many times. The rearrangement links TRBV5-1 to TRBJ2-7; D unresolved. The germline V and J ends were trimmed by 3 bases and 4 bases, with 5 bases remaining between them. The germline V gene has CDR1 SGHRS and CDR2 YFSETQ. The CDR3 length is 11 residues. The CDR3 sequence: CASSWMYEQYF. As DNA, the CDR3 is TGCGCCAGCAGCTGGATGTACGAGCAGTACTTC.

This clonotype has at least ten counts. The CDR3 DNA is TGCGCCAGCAGCTTGTATACTGGCACTGGAGGGCAGTTCTTC. It encodes CASSLYTGTGGQFF. The rearrangement uses TRBV5-1 and TRBJ2-1, with a possible D match to TRBD2 (5 bases). The CDR3 loop spans 14 amino acids. The germline V gene encodes CDR1 SGHRS and CDR2 YFSETQ. Trimming shortened V by 1 base and J by 12 bases, and 17 bases separated the two germline ends.

This clonotype was recorded a few times. V usage is TRBV6-2 or TRBV6-3 and J usage is TRBJ2-5, with 7 bases aligning to TRBD1. V shed 11 bases and J 5 bases; nucleotides not matched to a gene: 14. Germline V lookup: CDR1 MNHEY, CDR2 SVGEGT. The CDR3 totals 14 residues. Here the CDR3 DNA reads TGTGCCCGAGGGGGCTTTGTGAGCGTGGAGACCCAGTACTTC. This gives the protein CARGGFVSVETQYF.

This clonotype was counted between two and nine times. This CDR3 is CAISESSTGEAYEQYV. In nucleotides, the CDR3 is TGTGCCATCAGTGAGTCCTCCACTGGGGAAGCCTACGAGCAGTACGTC. This chain connects TRBV10-3 to TRBJ2-7; D is unresolved. The CDR3 loop spans 16 amino acids. V lost 0 bases and J lost 2, with 14 bases in between. The germline V gene has CDR1 ENHRY and CDR2 SYGVKD.

The J gene is TRBJ1-2, the V gene TRBV9; a possible D gene is TRBD1 (6 bases). The V gene's germline CDR1 is SGDLS and CDR2 YYNGEE. Trimming stripped 0 bases from V and 2 bases from J, with 14 bases between. CDR3 size: 16 residues. This CDR3 is CASSVAEGDGNYGYTF. CDR3 bases: TGTGCCAGCAGCGTAGCCGAGGGGGATGGGAACTATGGCTACACCTTC.

As concerns this clonotype: One end of the junction fails to match germline, which may point to a read error. The chain has TRBV6-2 or TRBV6-3 and TRBJ1-5; D not resolved. CDR1 is MNHEY, CDR2 SVGEGT, per germline. This CDR3 is built from 13 residues. The CDR3 nucleotides read TGTGCCAGCAGTTCCAATAGCAATCAGACCCAGCATTTT. Amino acid sequence: CASSSNSNQTQHF.

This clonotype was recorded a few times. The rearrangement links TRBV19 to TRBJ2-4, with 8 bases aligning to TRBD1. The CDR3 contains 11 residues. Unmatched junction bases numbered 4, after V lost 4 bases and J lost 14 bases. Germline assignment: CDR1 LNHDA and CDR2 SQIVND (reference sequence). Written as DNA, the CDR3 is TGTGCCAGTAGTACACTGGACAGGGAGTACTTC. Protein product: CASSTLDREYF. The variable domain in full, completed from reference TRBV19 and TRBJ2-4, reads DGGITQSPKYLFRKEGQNVTLSCEQNLNHDAMYWYRQDPGQGLRLIYYSQIVNDFQKGDIAEGYSVSREKKESFPLTVTSAQKNPTAFYLCASSTLDREYFGAGTRLSVL.

This clonotype turned up a few times. The rearrangement joins TRBV6-5 to TRBJ1-1; weak D call: TRBD1 (5 bases). The V and J ends lost 5 bases and 7 bases respectively, with 14 bases between them. This CDR3 spans 13 amino acids. Germline lookup yields CDR1 MNHEY and CDR2 SVGAGI. Written as DNA, the CDR3 is TGTGCCAGCAGTCTACTCTCGGGGGATGAAGCTTTCTTT. This codes for CASSLLSGDEAFF.

Worth noting for this clonotype: One end of the junction varies from germline; a read error may be responsible. This chain links TRBV5-1 with TRBJ2-5; D is undetermined. The CDR3 length is 14 residues. Per the germline V gene, CDR1 is SGHRS and CDR2 is YFSETQ. The CDR3 DNA reads TGCGCCAGCAGATTGGGGATCAGTCAAGAGACCCAGTACTTC. This encodes CASRLGISQETQYF.

The V call is TRBV11-2, the J call TRBJ2-3; D may be TRBD2 (6 bases). Germline lookup yields CDR1 SGHAT and CDR2 FQNNGV. Trimming left V 3 bases short and J 0 bases short, with 10 bases between. This CDR3 contains 15 residues. CDR3 bases: TGTGCCAGCAGCTTTGGGGGGACTAGCACAGATACGCAGTATTTT. Translated, it gives CASSFGGTSTDTQYF.

The J gene is TRBJ2-5, the V gene TRBV7-8; tentatively, D is TRBD2 (6 bases). Germline V gives CDR1 SGHVS, CDR2 FQNEAQ. This CDR3 is built from 13 residues. Trimming cost V 7 bases and J 3 bases, with 12 bases left between them. The DNA of the CDR3 is TGTGCCAGCAAGTCTCCGGGGGAAGAGACCCAGTACTTC. It codes for CASKSPGEETQYF.